The 25 T cell receptor beta chains below all came from one sample that was sequenced in a study of shared clonotypes between healthy human individuals. Generated by immunoSEQ multiplex PCR, the TCRdb table keeps only in-frame clones and is missing some. The sample holds over a million clones; 75% to 80% are singletons and the top ten take roughly 0.55%. The sample comprised memory CD4+ T cells from PBMCs. Subset indicated: CD45RA-negative fraction. These TCRs come from a man aged 18 to 35 in good health. Some clones in this sample may be carry-over from other donors' samples.

The chain recombines TRBV5-1 with TRBJ2-3; 8 bases map to TRBD1. Losses at the gene ends were 3 bases for V and 4 bases for J; bases not matched to a gene: 4. Germline lookup yields CDR1 SGHRS and CDR2 YFSETQ. The CDR3 is 14 residues long. The CDR3 DNA sequence: TGCGCCAGCAGCTCCAAACAGGGGGCAGATACGCAGTATTTT. Protein product: CASSSKQGADTQYF.

The rearrangement links TRBV5-6 to TRBJ2-1, with 7 bases matching TRBD1. This CDR3 has 15 amino acids. The V gene's germline CDR1 is SGHDT and CDR2 YYEEEE. Trimming cost V 2 bases and J 7 bases; bases outside gene matches: 9. The CDR3 reads CASSFGRQGWNEQFF. Here the CDR3 DNA reads TGTGCCAGCAGCTTCGGCCGACAGGGTTGGAATGAGCAGTTCTTC.

This clone has only a few counts. The rearrangement joins TRBV6-5 to TRBJ1-5; TRBD1 matches 7 bases. Germline V CDR1 and CDR2: MNHEY, SVGAGI. After removal of 8 bases from V and 0 bases from J, the junction contained 4 bases not matched to a gene. The CDR3 sequence is 14 residues long. CDR3 loop: CASSTGNSNQPQHF. The CDR3 region has the DNA TGTGCCAGCTCGACAGGGAATAGCAATCAGCCCCAGCATTTT.

V is TRBV7-2 and J is TRBJ2-4; tentative D call: TRBD2 (6 bases). CDR3 size: 13 residues. Per germline, CDR1 SGHTA and CDR2 FQGNSA. Trimming stripped 4 bases from V and 8 bases from J, with 12 bases between. The chain's CDR3 is CASSSGSGDIQYF. CDR3 nucleotides: TGTGCCAGCAGCTCCGGCTCGGGGGACATTCAGTACTTC.

V is TRBV28 and J is TRBJ2-3, with a weak D call TRBD2 (6 bases). In germline, CDR1 is MDHEN, CDR2 SYDVKM. V gave up 4 bases and J gave up 4 bases, with 15 bases separating them. The CDR3 covers 15 residues. The CDR3 nucleotides are TGTGCCAGCAGTTCCGGGGGTGGGGGAGCAGATACGCAGTATTTT. Translation: CASSSGGGGADTQYF.

CDR3 coding DNA: TGTGCCACTAAGCGGGAGGGTGAGCAGTTCTTC. Translated: CATKREGEQFF. The chain recombines TRBV6-1 with TRBJ2-1; TRBD2 matches at 10 bases. J was trimmed by 9 bases and V by 10 bases; bases with no gene match: 3. The CDR3 consists of 11 residues. Germline lookup yields CDR1 MNHNS and CDR2 SASEGT.

The chain is built from TRBV27 and TRBJ2-7; perhaps D is TRBD1 or TRBD2 (5 bases each). The CDR3 consists of 18 residues. Looked up from germline, CDR1 is MNHEY and CDR2 is SMNVEV (reference sequence). Trimming removed 5 bases at V and 5 bases at J, with 28 bases between. The CDR3 DNA is TGTGCCAGCAGTCAAAGGCTTACCGGGACCCGGCAGGCGAACGAGCAGTACTTC. This codes for CASSQRLTGTRQANEQYF.

J is TRBJ2-1 and V is TRBV11-3, with TRBD2 identical over 8 bases. CDR1 is SGHNT, CDR2 YENEEA, per germline. Germline trimming cut 6 bases from V and 8 bases from J; bases unmatched to any gene: 6. The CDR3 contains 13 residues. CDR3 sequence: CASSPTSDHEQFF. The CDR3 coding sequence is TGTGCCAGCAGTCCGACTAGCGACCATGAGCAGTTCTTC.

This clone appeared once. The same CDR3 also results from other DNA sequences found in this sample. J is TRBJ2-7 and V is TRBV29-1, with D perhaps matching TRBD2 (5 bases). V gave up 6 bases and J gave up 1 base, with 7 bases separating them. The CDR3 extends over 11 amino acids. Germline CDR1 and CDR2: SQVTM and ANQGSEA. The CDR3 protein is CSVGGSYEQYF. For the CDR3, the DNA is TGCAGCGTAGGAGGATCCTACGAGCAGTACTTC.

On this clone: Within the sample, other DNA sequences also encode this same CDR3. The chain joins TRBV28 to TRBJ2-7, with D unclear. Germline-derived CDR1 and CDR2 are MDHEN and SYDVKM. The CDR3 totals 13 residues. The germline V and J ends were trimmed by 1 base and 3 bases, with 7 bases remaining between them. This CDR3 reads CASSLSPIYEQYF. The CDR3 bases are TGTGCCAGCAGTTTATCCCCTATCTACGAGCAGTACTTC. The entire variable domain, with the rest obtained from reference TRBV28 and TRBJ2-7, is as follows: DVKVTQSSRYLVKRTGEKVFLECVQDMDHENMFWYRQDPGLGLRLIYFSYDVKMKEKGDIPEGYSVSREKKERFSLILESASTNQTSMYLCASSLSPIYEQYFGPGTRLTVT.

The table lists this clone with many counts. The CDR3 loop reads CASSRGLAVGYEQFF. The DNA of the CDR3 is TGTGCCAGCAGCCGTGGACTAGCAGTCGGGTATGAGCAGTTCTTC. The chain carries TRBV7-8 and TRBJ2-1; 8 bases align to TRBD2. This CDR3 contains 15 residues. In germline, CDR1 is SGHVS, CDR2 FQNEAQ. Trimming cost V 5 bases and J 8 bases; bases outside gene matches: 11.

This sequence joins TRBV19 and TRBJ1-1, with 9 bases matching TRBD1. V dropped 9 bases and J dropped 4; count of bases not matched to a gene: 6. This CDR3 comprises 13 residues. Germline V gene lookup returns CDR1 LNHDA and CDR2 SQIVND (reference sequence). CDR3: CASTGGGGTEAFF. The CDR3 DNA reads as TGTGCCAGCACAGGGGGCGGGGGCACTGAAGCTTTCTTT.

V is TRBV27 and J is TRBJ2-3; TRBD2 matches at 8 bases. Germline assignment: CDR1 MNHEY and CDR2 SMNVEV (reference sequence). The V and J ends lost 2 bases and 4 bases, in that order; junction bases with no gene match: 2. CDR3 size: 14 residues. The CDR3 region is CASSLGLAADTQYF. The CDR3 coding sequence is TGTGCCAGCAGTTTAGGACTAGCAGCAGATACGCAGTATTTT.

The table lists this clone with many counts. The chain couples TRBV5-1 to TRBJ2-3; 10 bases are a match to TRBD2. Looked up from germline, CDR1 is SGHRS and CDR2 is YFSETQ. The trim removed 5 bases at V and 4 bases at J, leaving 7 bases unmatched. CDR3 length: 15 amino acids. For the CDR3, the DNA is TGCGCCAGCAGACGAGGGACTAGCGTCGCAGATACGCAGTATTTT. This translates into CASRRGTSVADTQYF.

This chain joins TRBV5-1 and TRBJ2-5; 8 bases are shared with TRBD2. CDR3 size: 16 residues. CDR1 is SGHRS, CDR2 YFSETQ, per germline. Trimming removed 1 base from V and 5 bases from J; junction bases left unmatched: 10. The DNA for the CDR3 is TGCGCCAGCAGCTTGAACTACGGGAGGGCCGGGGAGACCCAGTACTTC. This encodes CASSLNYGRAGETQYF.

The V gene is TRBV6-5, the J gene TRBJ1-1; D is uncertain. Germline CDR1 and CDR2: MNHEY and SVGAGI. Trimming shortened V by 2 bases and J by 4 bases, and 8 bases separated the two germline ends. The CDR3 runs 13 residues. This CDR3 is CASSYGVGTEAFF. For the CDR3, the DNA is TGTGCCAGCAGTTACGGGGTTGGCACTGAAGCTTTCTTT.

This clone was detected only a few times. The rearrangement joins TRBV7-9 to TRBJ1-1; 7 nucleotides match TRBD1. The CDR3 has 15 residues. The V gene's germline CDR1 is SEHNR and CDR2 FQNEAQ (reference sequence). J gave up 3 bases and V 5 bases, and 9 bases lay outside the gene matches. The CDR3 is CASSDRAGRYTEAFF. CDR3 coding DNA: TGTGCCAGCAGCGACAGGGCGGGCAGGTACACTGAAGCTTTCTTT.

This clone was counted between two and nine times. The chain is built from TRBV7-3 and TRBJ2-1; TRBD2 matches at 11 bases. V was pared by 2 bases and J by 7 bases, with 4 bases of the junction left unmatched. The CDR3 runs to 15 residues. From germline, CDR1 is SGHTA and CDR2 FQGTGA. The CDR3: CASSLDASGRNEQFF. DNA of the CDR3: TGTGCCAGCAGCTTAGATGCTAGCGGGAGGAATGAGCAGTTCTTC.

In the case of this clone: Given a far larger clone just one base away, this is likely a sequencing read error. In the same sample, other DNA sequences code for this CDR3. The chain carries TRBV28 and TRBJ2-3; no definite D call. Germline assignment: CDR1 MDHEN and CDR2 SYDVKM. V shed 5 bases and J shed 2 bases, with 2 bases lying between them. This CDR3 spans 11 amino acids. Here the CDR3 DNA reads TGTGCCAGCAGTGCCACAGATACGCAGTATTTT. This translates into CASSATDTQYF.

There are a few counts of this clone. The V gene is TRBV11-2, the J gene TRBJ1-4; no clear D. V was cut by 5 bases and J by 0 bases, with 16 bases left in between. The CDR3 has 17 amino acids. CDR1 SGHAT and CDR2 FQNNGV come from the germline V gene. In nucleotides, the CDR3 is TGTGCCAGCAGCCAGAGGGCCGATGCGTCAACTAATGAAAAACTGTTTTTT. Its protein product is CASSQRADASTNEKLFF.

This chain uses TRBV28 with TRBJ2-4, with TRBD2 matching 9 bases. In germline, CDR1 is MDHEN, CDR2 SYDVKM. This CDR3 contains 14 residues. Trimming at V came to 2 bases and at J to 9 bases, leaving 5 bases not matched to a gene. CDR3 loop: CASSLAGGLGIQYF. In nucleotides, the CDR3 is TGTGCCAGCAGTTTAGCGGGAGGGCTCGGCATTCAGTACTTC.

The sample holds one count of this clone. V usage is TRBV27 and J usage is TRBJ2-7; D is ambiguous. CDR3 length: 14 residues. The germline V gene has CDR1 MNHEY and CDR2 SMNVEV (reference sequence). V lost 3 bases, J lost 0 bases, and 9 bases lay in between. The CDR3 is CASSLSARSYEQYF. The CDR3 DNA sequence: TGTGCCAGCAGTTTGTCCGCACGCTCCTACGAGCAGTACTTC.

This clone has a count of ten or more. The chain recombines TRBV21-1 with TRBJ2-7; whether TRBD2, the table's D call, matches the DNA was not checked. TRBV21-1 is tagged as a pseudogene. There are 16 residues in the CDR3. The CDR3 loop is CASSPGRGGDFYEQYF. CDR3 DNA sequence: TGTGCCAGCAGCCCCGGTCGCGGGGGAGACTTTTACGAGCAGTACTTC.

The V call is TRBV6-5, the J call TRBJ1-2, with D possibly matching TRBD1 (5 bases). This CDR3 spans 12 amino acids. V lost 7 bases to trimming and J lost 5 bases, with 11 bases between them. The germline V gene has CDR1 MNHEY and CDR2 SVGAGI. The CDR3 reads CASTTGTYGYTF. CDR3 bases: TGTGCCAGCACCACAGGAACTTATGGCTACACCTTC.

This clone has just one count. In nucleotides, the CDR3 is TGTGCCAGCACCAAACAGAACTATGGCTACACCTTC. This translates into CASTKQNYGYTF. The V call is TRBV28, the J call TRBJ1-2; D is unclear. CDR3 length: 12 residues. V dropped 7 bases and J dropped 2 bases, with 8 bases sitting between them. The germline V gene encodes CDR1 MDHEN and CDR2 SYDVKM.